The clone carrying this T cell receptor (beta chain) was seen ten or more times. The source material, RNA transcripts, was used to amplify TCR beta CDR3 regions. The HTBI set primed first-round TCR CDR3 RT-PCR. In TCRdb, the multiplex PCR reads were re-called with MiXCR into one record per CDR3 protein. The sample shows 250,000 to 400,000 distinct CDR3 sequences, roughly 15% of them seen only once. With V trimmed by 6 bases and J by 4 bases, 8 bases remained unmatched. CDR3 size: 14 residues. The record originates from a study of T cells in Graves' hyperthyroidism and ophthalmopathy. Sequenced material: blood. The receptor was derived from a woman aged 40 to 55 with Graves' ophthalmopathy. This chain joins TRBV12-3 or TRBV12-4 and TRBJ2-5; TRBD1 matches at 7 bases. CDR3 in amino acids: CASSRDRARETQYF. Here the CDR3 DNA reads TGTGCCAGCAGCCGTGACAGGGCAAGAGAGACCCAGTACTTC.